The clone carrying this TCR beta chain was picked up many times. What it recognizes is unknown. This entry is derived from a study of CD8 T cells in ankylosing spondylitis. General study findings and limits: Roughly eight highly homologous variants made up a TCR beta motif that seemed to typify ankylosing spondylitis blood.

By quantitative 5'-RACE with molecular barcodes, the TCR beta libraries were made. MiXCR, run by TCRdb on the 5' RACE reads, gives a single entry per CDR3 protein. This sample has roughly 130,000 distinct CDR3 sequences, with 12% to 15% found just once. Germline V gives CDR1 DFQATT, CDR2 SNEGSKA (reference sequence). V gave up 1 base and J gave up 6 bases, with 11 bases separating them. This CDR3 has 13 amino acids. Sequencing was done on a sample of blood, either unsorted or a sorted T cell fraction (not recorded which). The chain links TRBV20-1 to TRBJ2-3, with D possibly matching TRBD2 (6 bases). The clonotype comes from a female donor with ankylosing spondylitis or in good health (not recorded which). This CDR3 reads CSARAAGIDTQYF. CDR3 nucleotides: TGCAGTGCTAGAGCCGCGGGGATCGATACGCAGTATTTT.